This is a list of T cell receptor beta chains from one sample in a study of TIL therapy for anti-PD-1-resistant metastatic lung cancer. Profiled with immunoSEQ multiplex PCR; TCRdb holds only in-frame clones, not every one. The sample has more than 20,000 clones; 78% are singletons. This specimen was blood, taken at baseline. These receptor sequences come from a person aged 25-80 years with non-small cell lung cancer. The CDR3 runs from the conserved cysteine through the conserved F or W. A D gene is named only where the DNA matches it firmly. The size of a clone is reported for some rows only, either as once, few or many, or as a class for expanded clones.

cdr3_length | clone_size | d_call | j_call | v_call | cdr3_aa | cdr3_nt
12 | - | - | TRBJ1-2 | TRBV28 | CASSLQAGGYTF | TGTGCCAGCAGTTTGCAAGCGGGGGGCTACACCTTC
16 | - | - | TRBJ2-7 | TRBV21-1 | CASSPRAGDLHYEQYF | TGTGCCAGCAGCCCGAGAGCGGGGGACCTCCACTACGAGCAGTACTTC
14 | - | - | TRBJ1-3 | TRBV30 | CAWSADSSGNTIYF | TGTGCCTGGAGCGCGGACAGCTCTGGAAACACCATATATTTT
16 | - | TRBD2 | TRBJ2-7 | TRBV7-8 | CASSLASGRPTYEQYF | TGTGCCAGCAGCTTAGCTAGCGGGAGGCCCACCTACGAGCAGTACTTC
14 | - | TRBD1 | TRBJ1-2 | TRBV19 | CASSPGQGDYGYTF | TGTGCCAGTAGTCCCGGACAGGGGGACTATGGCTACACCTTC
14 | - | - | TRBJ2-3 | TRBV6-5 | CASSYSIFSDTQYF | TGTGCCAGCAGTTACTCGATCTTCTCAGATACGCAGTATTTT
12 | - | - | TRBJ1-4 | TRBV28 | CASSLPNEKLFF | TGTGCCAGCAGTTTACCAAATGAAAAACTGTTTTTT
14 | - | TRBD1 | TRBJ1-1 | TRBV11-2 | CASSPRGGLAEAFF | TGTGCCAGCAGCCCCCGAGGGGGCCTCGCTGAAGCTTTCTTT
17 | - | TRBD2 | TRBJ2-4 | TRBV2 | CASSVRIAGGPKNIQYF | TGTGCCAGCAGTGTCCGGATAGCGGGGGGGCCCAAAAACATTCAGTACTTC
15 | - | - | TRBJ1-1 | TRBV28 | CASKPDRPVATEAFF | TGTGCCAGCAAGCCAGACAGGCCTGTAGCCACTGAAGCTTTCTTT
15 | - | - | TRBJ2-4 | TRBV11-2 | CASSFGTVAKNIQYF | TGTGCCAGCAGCTTTGGGACGGTAGCCAAAAACATTCAGTACTTC
16 | - | TRBD2 | TRBJ2-7 | TRBV13 | CASSPISGRGPYEQYF | TGTGCCAGCAGCCCAATTAGCGGGAGGGGGCCCTACGAGCAGTACTTC
16 | - | - | TRBJ2-7 | TRBV28 | CASSSIMARVTYEQYF | TGTGCCAGCAGTTCCATCATGGCTAGGGTTACCTACGAGCAGTACTTC
15 | - | - | TRBJ2-3 | TRBV9 | CASSVAGRGTDTQYF | TGTGCCAGCAGCGTAGCAGGTCGCGGGACAGATACGCAGTATTTT
15 | - | TRBD2 | TRBJ2-1 | TRBV19 | CASSLTSGGYNEQFF | TGTGCCAGTAGTTTGACTAGCGGGGGCTACAATGAGCAGTTCTTC
14 | - | - | TRBJ1-2 | TRBV6-5 | CASSYSTGNYGYTF | TGTGCCAGCAGTTACTCGACGGGTAACTATGGCTACACCTTC
14 | - | - | TRBJ1-4 | TRBV5-5 | CASSLRPPNEKLFF | TGTGCCAGCAGCTTGCGCCCCCCCAATGAAAAACTGTTTTTT
15 | - | TRBD1 | TRBJ1-3 | TRBV11-3 | CASSPGQGPGNTIYF | TGTGCCAGCAGCCCGGGACAGGGGCCTGGAAACACCATATATTTT
15 | - | TRBD2 | TRBJ2-5 | TRBV28 | CASSLLLAGMETQYF | TGTGCCAGCAGTTTACTGCTAGCGGGAATGGAGACCCAGTACTTC
12 | - | TRBD1 | TRBJ2-1 | TRBV6-1 | CASSHPRGRLFF | TGTGCCAGCAGTCACCCGAGGGGGCGGTTGTTCTTC
14 | - | TRBD2 | TRBJ2-7 | TRBV7-2 | CASSLRAGIYEQYF | TGTGCCAGCAGCTTAAGAGCGGGGATCTACGAGCAGTACTTC
15 | few | - | TRBJ1-6 | TRBV6-5 | CASSYTGSYNSPLHF | TGTGCCAGCAGTTACACAGGGAGCTATAATTCACCCCTCCACTTT